This T cell receptor (beta chain) comes out of a study of blood T cell repertoires in COVID-19. With V trimmed by 2 bases and J by 8 bases, 7 bases remained unmatched. The germline CDR1 and CDR2 sequences are SGDLS and YYNGEE. The CDR3 has 15 amino acids. Sequenced by immunoSEQ multiplex PCR; TCRdb stores in-frame clones only, minus some. This table holds about 83,000 clones, around 80% found once. This chain uses TRBV9 with TRBJ2-3; 11 bases align to TRBD2. The sequencing sample was made of peripheral blood. The receptor's source is a woman over 75 with active or convalescent COVID-19. CDR3 nucleotides: TGTGCCAGCAGCGTGTTTAGCGGGGGGGACGGTACGCAGTATTTT. This codes for CASSVFSGGDGTQYF.